A selection of T cell receptor beta chains follows, all from one sample in a study of T cell responses to AZD1222 COVID-19 vaccine. TCRdb's copy holds only in-frame clones and misses some; the assay was immunoSEQ multiplex PCR. The sample shows 150,000 to 200,000 clones, just over 90% of them seen only once. Source: peripheral blood, taken 28 days after the second AZD1222 dose. These receptors were obtained from an adult who received the AZD1222 COVID-19 vaccine. CDR3s include the opening cysteine and the closing phenylalanine or tryptophan. D genes are given only for firm matches. Some rows mark clone size as missing; the rest say once, few, many or name a class of expanded clone.

j_call d_call clone_size v_call cdr3_aa cdr3_nt
TRBJ1-4 . . TRBV19 CASSIAGATNEKLFF TGTGCCAGTAGTATAGCGGGAGCAACTAATGAAAAACTGTTTTTT
TRBJ1-5 . . TRBV27 CASSSSGPSQPQHF TGTGCCAGCAGTTCCTCGGGGCCCAGTCAGCCCCAGCATTTT
TRBJ2-2 . . TRBV5-4 CASSLVGAFPPEELFF TGTGCCAGCAGCTTGGTCGGTGCCTTCCCACCCGAGGAGCTGTTTTTT
TRBJ2-2 TRBD2 . TRBV6-5 CASSRTGGTGELFF TGTGCCAGCAGTCGCACCGGGGGGACCGGGGAGCTGTTTTTT
TRBJ2-7 TRBD2 . TRBV7-2 CASSLKLAGGPGEQYF TGTGCCAGCAGCTTAAAACTAGCGGGAGGCCCAGGCGAGCAGTACTTC
TRBJ1-1 . . TRBV9 CASSVNVNTEAFF TGTGCCAGCAGCGTAAATGTGAACACTGAAGCTTTCTTT
TRBJ2-2 . . TRBV7-2 CASSLVATTGELFF TGTGCCAGCAGCTTAGTAGCCACTACCGGGGAGCTGTTTTTT
TRBJ2-5 . . TRBV2 CASSAGMVETQYF TGTGCCAGCAGCGCAGGGATGGTGGAGACCCAGTACTTC
TRBJ1-1 TRBD1 . TRBV18 CASSPPAGGLNTEAFF TGTGCCAGCTCACCACCGGCAGGGGGGTTGAACACTGAAGCTTTCTTT
TRBJ1-1 TRBD1 . TRBV6-6 CASSYTTGSPEAFF TGTGCCAGCAGTTACACGACAGGGTCTCCTGAAGCTTTCTTT
TRBJ2-2 TRBD2 . TRBV4-2 CASSQLPAGGPGELFF TGTGCCAGCAGCCAATTGCCAGCGGGAGGGCCTGGGGAGCTGTTTTTT
TRBJ1-2 TRBD1 . TRBV4-1 CASSQGPGQGWVGYTF TGCGCCAGCAGCCAGGGGCCGGGACAGGGATGGGTTGGCTACACCTTC
TRBJ2-7 . . TRBV27 CASSLGQGNYEQYF TGTGCCAGCAGTTTAGGGCAGGGAAACTACGAGCAGTACTTC
TRBJ2-7 . . TRBV6-5 CASILSPGEQYF TGTGCCAGCATATTAAGTCCTGGCGAGCAGTACTTC
TRBJ2-6 . . TRBV27 CASRGSGANVLTF TGTGCCAGCCGAGGCTCTGGGGCCAACGTCCTGACTTTC
TRBJ2-1 . . TRBV7-3 CASSFEGYNEQFF TGTGCCAGCAGCTTTGAGGGGTACAATGAGCAGTTCTTC
TRBJ2-7 . . TRBV7-9 CASTWGLLSSYEQYF TGTGCCAGCACATGGGGACTCCTCAGCTCCTACGAGCAGTACTTC
TRBJ1-5 TRBD1 . TRBV2 CASSVGTGSSPNQPQHF TGTGCCAGCAGCGTCGGGACAGGGAGTTCCCCCAATCAGCCCCAGCATTTT
TRBJ2-7 . . TRBV6-2/TRBV6-3 CASSVGINYEQYF TGTGCCAGCAGCGTCGGGATCAACTACGAGCAGTACTTC
TRBJ1-5 TRBD1 few TRBV30 CAYQTGNGNQPQHF TGTGCCTACCAGACAGGGAATGGCAATCAGCCCCAGCATTTT
TRBJ2-3 TRBD2 . TRBV6-4 CASSAPSGLITDTQYF TGTGCCAGCAGTGCCCCTAGCGGGCTTATCACAGATACGCAGTATTTT
TRBJ1-1 . few TRBV7-2 CASSLGYRVLGAFF TGTGCCAGCAGCTTAGGATACAGGGTGCTGGGAGCTTTCTTT
TRBJ1-5 TRBD1 once TRBV6-1 CASSVSGTGGIQPQHF TGTGCCAGCAGTGTATCCGGGACAGGGGGAATTCAGCCCCAGCATTTT
TRBJ2-6 TRBD1 once TRBV28 CATKPGQGVSGANVLTF TGTGCCACAAAGCCGGGACAGGGCGTCTCTGGGGCCAACGTCCTGACTTTC
TRBJ1-5 . . TRBV19 CASSGPILLPQHF TGTGCCAGTAGCGGACCTATCCTATTGCCCCAGCATTTT
TRBJ2-2 . . TRBV5-1 CASSLERGETGELFF TGCGCCAGCAGCTTGGAGAGGGGCGAAACCGGGGAGCTGTTTTTT
TRBJ2-7 . . TRBV5-4 CASSLDQSSSYEQYF TGTGCCAGCAGCTTGGATCAGAGTTCCTCCTACGAGCAGTACTTC
TRBJ1-4 . . TRBV15 CATSRDTLATNEKLFF TGTGCCACCAGCCGGGACACCCTTGCAACTAATGAAAAACTGTTTTTT
TRBJ2-5 . . TRBV28 CASSLPWETQYF TGTGCCAGCAGTTTGCCCTGGGAGACCCAGTACTTC
TRBJ1-2 TRBD1 . TRBV27 CASSSATGVFYGYTF TGTGCCAGCAGTTCCGCGACAGGGGTTTTCTATGGCTACACCTTC
TRBJ2-4 . . TRBV5-4 CASSLTGFNRNIQYF TGTGCCAGCAGCTTGACAGGTTTTAACAGGAACATTCAGTACTTC
TRBJ1-5 TRBD1 . TRBV27 CASSFRGIEQPQHF TGTGCCAGCAGCTTCAGGGGGATAGAGCAGCCCCAGCATTTT
TRBJ2-5 . . TRBV2 CASSRAGQETQYF TGTGCCAGCAGTAGGGCGGGCCAAGAGACCCAGTACTTC
TRBJ2-3 TRBD2 . TRBV7-9 CASAQTGGGTDTQYF TGTGCCAGCGCCCAGACGGGAGGCGGCACAGATACGCAGTATTTT
TRBJ2-7 TRBD2 . TRBV30 CAWGGGMAFEQYF TGTGCCTGGGGCGGGGGAATGGCGTTCGAGCAGTACTTC
TRBJ1-1 TRBD1 . TRBV7-2 CASSFLGQGGNTEAFF TGTGCCAGCAGCTTCCTGGGACAGGGTGGGAACACTGAAGCTTTCTTT
TRBJ2-1 . . TRBV4-1 CASSQVGESPTNEQFF TGCGCCAGCAGCCAAGTAGGGGAGAGCCCCACGAATGAGCAGTTCTTC
TRBJ2-2 TRBD1 once TRBV5-1 CASSLVSGGYTGELFF TGCGCCAGCAGCTTGGTTTCAGGGGGCTACACCGGGGAGCTGTTTTTT
TRBJ2-1 . once TRBV29-1 CSVEAGDIGVGTGETYNEQFF TGCAGCGTTGAAGCCGGGGACATTGGGGTAGGAACGGGAGAGACCTACAATGAGCAGTTCTTC
TRBJ2-7 . . TRBV18 CASSPGEAGRLYEQYF TGTGCCAGCTCACCGGGAGAAGCGGGCAGACTCTACGAGCAGTACTTC
TRBJ2-4 TRBD1 . TRBV7-3 CASSANRGDIQYF TGTGCCAGCAGCGCAAACAGGGGGGACATTCAGTACTTC
TRBJ2-2 . few TRBV10-1 CASSDQGRETGELFF TGCGCCAGCAGTGATCAGGGGCGCGAGACCGGGGAGCTGTTTTTT
TRBJ2-1 TRBD2 . TRBV7-2 CASSPLVSSGNHEQFF TGTGCCAGCAGCCCGTTGGTTTCTAGCGGGAACCATGAGCAGTTCTTC
TRBJ2-1 . few TRBV25-1 CASSEGTGTYNEQFF TGTGCCAGCAGTGAGGGGACGGGTACTTACAATGAGCAGTTCTTC
TRBJ2-5 TRBD1 . TRBV7-3 CASSWDSQETQYF TGTGCCAGCAGCTGGGACAGCCAAGAGACCCAGTACTTC
TRBJ2-7 TRBD1 few TRBV7-3 CASSLRTGDEQYF TGTGCCAGCAGCTTGAGAACAGGGGACGAGCAGTACTTC
TRBJ2-1 TRBD2 . TRBV5-5 CASSLATSGYPYNEQFF TGTGCCAGCAGCTTGGCGACTAGCGGGTACCCTTACAATGAGCAGTTCTTC